These 18 T cell receptor beta chains came from one sample sequenced in a study of blood T cell repertoires in COVID-19. The assay was immunoSEQ multiplex PCR, and TCRdb's table has in-frame clones only and misses some. The sample lists about 290,000 clones; roughly 80% were seen once. The sample was peripheral blood. The source of these receptors is a woman in her fifties or sixties with active or convalescent COVID-19.

The rearrangement links TRBV28 to TRBJ1-1; 9 bases align to TRBD1. CDR3 length equals 14 residues. Germline V gene data show CDR1 as MDHEN and CDR2 as SYDVKM. J lost 6 bases, V lost 5 bases, and 7 bases had no gene match. This CDR3 is CASSRDRVFPEAFF. CDR3 DNA sequence: TGTGCCAGCAGTCGGGACAGGGTTTTCCCTGAAGCTTTCTTT.

This chain joins TRBV9 and TRBJ2-1; D unclear. V was trimmed by 4 bases and J by 0 bases, leaving 17 bases between them. The CDR3 has 17 residues. Germline CDR1 and CDR2: SGDLS and YYNGEE. The DNA for the CDR3 is TGTGCCAGCAGCCTTCAGGCAAGTGGTAGCTCCTACAATGAGCAGTTCTTC. The encoded protein is CASSLQASGSSYNEQFF.

The V call is TRBV6-5, the J call TRBJ2-2, with D possibly being TRBD2 (6 bases). Germline lookup yields CDR1 MNHEY and CDR2 SVGAGI. The CDR3 is made up of 15 amino acids. V was shortened by 1 base and J by 2 bases, with 8 bases between the two germline ends. In DNA form, the CDR3 reads TGTGCCAGCAGTTACTTCGGGAGAAACACCGGGGAGCTGTTTTTT. This encodes CASSYFGRNTGELFF.

The chain is built from TRBV10-3 and TRBJ1-5, with TRBD1 identical over 9 bases. J was trimmed by 1 base and V by 10 bases; bases with no gene match: 5. The CDR3 sequence is 14 residues long. Germline CDR1 reads ENHRY; CDR2 reads SYGVKD. The CDR3 DNA sequence: TGTGCCACCGGACAGGGGAAAAGCAATCAGCCCCAGCATTTT. It translates to CATGQGKSNQPQHF.

V and J are TRBV5-1 and TRBJ1-3; weak D call: TRBD1 (5 bases). CDR3 length equals 14 residues. CDR1 SGHRS and CDR2 YFSETQ come from the germline V gene. V was trimmed by 5 bases and J by 3 bases, leaving 12 bases between them. Here the CDR3 DNA reads TGCGCCAGCAGTAACCCAGGGCGTGGAAACACCATATATTTT. Protein sequence: CASSNPGRGNTIYF.

The V gene is TRBV19, the J gene TRBJ1-1, with D hard to call. CDR3 length: 14 residues. The V gene lost 5 bases and the J gene lost 5 bases, with 15 bases spanning the gap. In germline, CDR1 is LNHDA, CDR2 SQIVND (reference sequence). CDR3: CASSPPGRRTEAFF. DNA of the CDR3: TGTGCCAGTAGTCCCCCCGGCAGGCGAACTGAAGCTTTCTTT.

The chain joins TRBV5-1 to TRBJ1-1; TRBD1 might be the D (5 bases). The V gene lost 2 bases and the J gene lost 0 bases, with 14 bases spanning the gap. CDR1 and CDR2 (germline): SGHRS, YFSETQ. CDR3 length equals 16 residues. CDR3 amino acids: CASSLTGVFMNTEAFF. CDR3 DNA sequence: TGCGCCAGCAGCTTAACAGGTGTATTCATGAACACTGAAGCTTTCTTT.

The chain has TRBV27 and TRBJ2-1; 9 bases align to TRBD1. Germline values: CDR1 MNHEY, CDR2 SMNVEV (reference sequence). CDR3 length: 16 amino acids. Trimming at V came to 5 bases and at J to 1 base, leaving 6 bases not matched to a gene. This CDR3 reads CASSKQGQGSYNEQFF. CDR3 coding DNA: TGTGCCAGCAGTAAGCAGGGACAGGGATCCTACAATGAGCAGTTCTTC.

The V and J genes are TRBV24-1 and TRBJ2-1, with 9 bases identical to TRBD2. V gave up 6 bases and J gave up 7 bases; unmatched junction bases: 9. Germline V CDR1 and CDR2: KGHDR, SFDVKD. The CDR3 consists of 15 residues. The CDR3 nucleotides read TGTGCCACCAGTTTCACTAGCGGGTCGACTAATGAGCAGTTCTTC. It codes for CATSFTSGSTNEQFF.

The chain has TRBV19 and TRBJ2-2; 8 nucleotides match TRBD2. Germline V gene sequence: CDR1 LNHDA, CDR2 SQIVND (reference sequence). This CDR3 is 14 amino acids long. Trimming at V came to 7 bases and at J to 6 bases, leaving 7 bases not matched to a gene. CDR3 protein: CASMTAGESGELFF. CDR3 DNA: TGTGCCAGTATGACAGCGGGAGAGTCCGGGGAGCTGTTTTTT.

The rearrangement links TRBV2 to TRBJ2-7, with D maybe TRBD2 (5 bases). Per germline, CDR1 SNHLY and CDR2 FYNNEI. V was pared by 6 bases and J by 2 bases, with 17 bases between. This CDR3 has 15 amino acids. The CDR3 DNA reads as TGTGCCAGCAGGTCGGGTTTGAGGGTGGCCTACGAGCAGTACTTC. This translates into CASRSGLRVAYEQYF. The full variable domain, completed using reference TRBV2 and TRBJ2-7, is EPEVTQTPSHQVTQMGQEVILRCVPISNHLYFYWYRQILGQKVEFLVSFYNNEISEKSEIFDDQFSVERPDGSNFTLKIRSTKLEDSAMYFCASRSGLRVAYEQYFGPGTRLTVT.

The chain recombines TRBV3-1 (or the pseudogene TRBV3-2) with TRBJ2-1, with D unresolved. V lost 1 base and J lost 4, with 11 bases in between. The CDR3 is 15 amino acids. Germline CDR1 and CDR2: LGHDT and YNNKEL (reference sequence). The DNA of the CDR3 is TGTGCCAGCAGCCAAGGGGCTGTCTCGTACAATGAGCAGTTCTTC. Translated, it gives CASSQGAVSYNEQFF.

The rearrangement joins TRBV5-1 to TRBJ2-7, with D maybe TRBD1 (5 bases). This CDR3 spans 14 amino acids. Germline V gives CDR1 SGHRS, CDR2 YFSETQ. V lost 2 bases to trimming and J lost 5 bases, with 14 bases between them. In DNA form, the CDR3 reads TGCGCCAGCAGCTTAGCACAGGTCGGTGACGAGCAGTACTTC. This translates into CASSLAQVGDEQYF.

The chain links TRBV11-2 to TRBJ2-5, with 10 bases fitting TRBD2. The germline CDR1 and CDR2 sequences are SGHAT and FQNNGV. The CDR3 covers 15 residues. V lost 4 bases, J lost 4 bases, and 6 bases stayed unmatched. In DNA, the CDR3 is TGTGCCAGCAGCTCCCTAGCGGGAGTTTTAGAGACCCAGTACTTC. Its protein product is CASSSLAGVLETQYF.

This clone was seen a few times. J is TRBJ1-4 and V is TRBV6-5; 7 bases match TRBD1. Losses at the gene ends were 10 bases for V and 3 bases for J; bases not matched to a gene: 11. Germline loops: CDR1 MNHEY, CDR2 SVGAGI. This CDR3 comprises 15 residues. The CDR3 sequence: CATPSPGTANEKLFF. Written as DNA, the CDR3 is TGTGCCACACCCTCTCCCGGGACAGCTAATGAAAAACTGTTTTTT.

The V call is TRBV18, the J call TRBJ1-1; 8 bases agree with TRBD1. The germline V gene has CDR1 KGHSH and CDR2 LQKENI. V was clipped by 1 base and J by 5 bases; unmatched bases: 9. This CDR3 spans 16 amino acids. This CDR3 reads CASSPRQGARGTEAFF. CDR3 coding DNA: TGTGCCAGCTCACCACGCCAGGGGGCCAGGGGAACTGAAGCTTTCTTT.

The V and J genes are TRBV2 and TRBJ1-6; TRBD1 agrees at 7 bases. This CDR3 comprises 15 residues. Germline-derived CDR1 and CDR2 are SNHLY and FYNNEI. V was pared by 2 bases and J by 9 bases, with 7 bases of the junction left unmatched. The CDR3 is CASSESIQGVSPLHF. CDR3 DNA sequence: TGTGCCAGCAGTGAAAGCATCCAGGGGGTTTCACCCCTCCACTTT.

A word on this clone: Other DNA sequences within the sample encode an identical CDR3. The V and J genes are TRBV5-6 and TRBJ2-5; D unclear. Germline V lookup: CDR1 SGHDT, CDR2 YYEEEE. V lost 2 bases and J lost 1, with 6 bases in between. The length of the CDR3 is 13 residues. CDR3 DNA sequence: TGTGCCAGCAGCTTAGGAGCCCAAGAGACCCAGTACTTC. It specifies CASSLGAQETQYF.